This T cell receptor beta chain was profiled in a study of T cells in Graves' hyperthyroidism and ophthalmopathy (dated by TCRdb to about 2019). Broadly, across the study: A discovery cohort of about 96 patients, roughly 43 with Graves' ophthalmopathy and 57 with stable Graves' hyperthyroidism, was used to find distinguishing TCR V-J signatures. The 100 discovery patients were randomly split 7:3 into training and test sets. The study also compared thyroid tissue and blood T-cell repertoires from about six Graves' hyperthyroidism patients. Prospective prediction of ophthalmopathy was tested in an independent validation cohort of 18 to 20 hyperthyroidism patients and some 17 patients who later progressed to ophthalmopathy. Following sampling, methimazole starting at 30 mg daily was given to hyperthyroidism patients, and high-dose intravenous methylprednisolone was given to ophthalmopathy patients. The paper describes TCR Vbeta CDR3 sequencing of some 130 peripheral blood samples, made up of about 41 ophthalmopathy patients, 70 to 80 hyperthyroidism patients and about 17 progressor patients.

TCR beta CDR3 regions were amplified from RNA transcripts. A first-round RT-PCR of the TCR CDR3 used the HTBI primer set with the Qiagen OneStep RT-PCR kit. The libraries were constructed in a second round of multiplex PCR and then size-selected and purified. Libraries were sequenced paired-end with 100 bp reads on an Illumina HiSeq2000. The study's own analysis went as follows. SOAPnuke was used to process the raw data, with reads discarded if the reads contained adapters or uncalled bases, had a mean Phred below 15, or lacked an exact constant-primer or identifier match. High-quality paired reads were merged using COPE v1.2.5, and each unique nucleotide sequence was defined as a clonotype. Clonotypes were aligned to IMGT TRBV, TRBD and TRBJ reference segments using MiTCR v1.1. Only V-J combinations with frequency above 0.0001, covering about 99% of repertoires, were analysed. A TCS score was defined as the ratio between F50 (clonal expansion) and ExV (chaos), using BLOSUM62-based TCRdist between CDR3 peptides within each V-J. Welch's t-statistics and random forest reduced fewer than 600 V-J features to under 15, which were used in a naive Bayes classifier (R e1071). Thyroid-blood repertoire similarity was quantified with the Morisita-Horn index. The public reads were reprocessed in TCRdb via fastp at Q25 and MiXCR, keeping in-frame beta chains. Each record represents a unique CDR3 protein, reported with the most common genes and DNA among its rows. TCRdb assigned the V and J calls; the authors' analysis was not used. This sample gives fewer than 650,000 distinct CDR3 sequences in total; 46% of them show up just once. The ten largest make up about 40% of the sample.

The CDR3 runs 14 residues from the cysteine to the phenylalanine. Only the CDR3 part of the read is kept: 42 bases, read in frame from the first base. The germline V gene gives CDR1 as SQVTM and CDR2 as ANQGSEA. Trimming removed 7 bases from V and 4 bases from J; the gene matches leave 8 bases unexplained. Exclusion was applied to patients with uncontrolled infections, other autoimmune diseases, pregnancy or lactation. Clinical symptoms, serum thyroxine and TRAb, thyroid ultrasound, and orbital computed tomography formed the basis for the diagnoses. Trizol reagent was used to extract total RNA, and RNA quality was then checked on an Agilent 2100 Bioanalyzer. Summary of the overall study and its limitations: In validation, progression to ophthalmopathy was predicted by the model with roughly 71% sensitivity and 72.22% specificity, a median of around 5.9 months before onset. Most expanded thyroid clonotypes (frequency above 0.001) were also detected in blood, suggesting blood repertoires may reflect thyroid immune responses. A model built on a 13 V-J signature distinguished ophthalmopathy from stable hyperthyroidism, reaching roughly 88% sensitivity and around 81% specificity in cross-validation and 80%/75% in testing. Sample size was not statistically predetermined, and blinding of investigators to group allocation was not performed.

With respect to this clonotype: Its antigen remains unidentified. No much larger clonotype is one base removed from it; base qualities were not supplied.

The sequence links TRBV29-1 to TRBJ1-1, and 11 bases in between align with TRBD1. The TCR sequence derives from an adult woman with Graves' disease, either hyperthyroidism or ophthalmopathy (not recorded which). Sequenced sample: peripheral blood or thyroid tissue (not recorded which). The CDR3: CSAFRGTGGTEAFF. The sequenced DNA is TGCAGCGCCTTCCGCGGGACAGGGGGCACTGAAGCTTTCTTT.